The rows below give T cell receptor beta chains drawn from one sample of a study of OX40 agonist ivuxolimab in advanced cancers. Sequencing was performed with immunoSEQ multiplex PCR; in TCRdb, only in-frame clones are kept and a portion is missing. The data hold 20,000 to 30,000 clones, with around four fifths observed a single time. This material consisted of CD4+ or CD8+ T cells sorted from blood, taken in a trial of the OX40 agonist ivuxolimab. The receptors shown here come from an adult with an advanced solid tumor such as melanoma, head and neck, liver or kidney cancer. Each CDR3 is given with its conserved first and last residue. Fields, in order: J gene, V gene, D gene, clone size, CDR3 DNA, CDR3 protein. The D gene is left open where the match is weak. Only some rows state a clone size, as once, few, many or a class for expanded clones.

TRBJ2-4,TRBV28,TRBD1,NA,TGTGCCAGCAGCCCCGGACAGGTCGGGGCCAAAAACATTCAGTACTTC,CASSPGQVGAKNIQYF
TRBJ1-5,TRBV30,TRBD1,NA,TGTGCCTGGAGTGTAGGACAGGGCCCCTATAGCAATCAGCCCCAGCATTTT,CAWSVGQGPYSNQPQHF
TRBJ1-1,TRBV18,NA,NA,TGTGCCAGCTCACCAATTGCGGGTCGACAGCGACCAGAAGCTTTCTTT,CASSPIAGRQRPEAFF
TRBJ2-5,TRBV5-1,NA,once,TGCGCCAGCAGCTTGGTAGTCCGGGGCGGAGAGACCCAGTACTTC,CASSLVVRGGETQYF
TRBJ2-3,TRBV4-3,NA,NA,TGCGCCAGCAGCCAGGGGACGAGGGAAACAGATACGCAGTATTTT,CASSQGTRETDTQYF
TRBJ2-5,TRBV6-6,TRBD1,NA,TGTGCCAGCAGTCCTCGGACAGGGATATTGGGAGAGACCCAGTACTTC,CASSPRTGILGETQYF
TRBJ1-1,TRBV5-1,NA,NA,TGCGCCAGCAGGGTGTCCGCGGGAGCTTTCTTT,CASRVSAGAFF
TRBJ2-5,TRBV28,NA,NA,TGTGCCAGCAGCTCCCCCCGTAGTAGCGCCCAAGAGACCCAGTACTTC,CASSSPRSSAQETQYF
TRBJ1-3,TRBV30,NA,NA,TGTGCCTGGAGTGCTCTAGTGAGGACTGGAAACACCATATATTTT,CAWSALVRTGNTIYF
TRBJ1-5,TRBV10-3,NA,NA,TGTGCCATCAGTGAGTCGAGTAGGGTGGATCAGCCCCAGCATTTT,CAISESSRVDQPQHF
TRBJ2-1,TRBV13,TRBD2,NA,TGTGCCAGCAGCCCCCCCCGGGGGGGAGGGGGCTACAATGAGCAGTTCTTC,CASSPPRGGGGYNEQFF
TRBJ2-3,TRBV4-3,NA,NA,TGCGCCAGCAGCCAAGTAAGCCCAGGGGGGGGAAGTACAGATACGCAGTATTTT,CASSQVSPGGGSTDTQYF
TRBJ2-7,TRBV7-9,TRBD1,once,TGTGCCAGCAGTAACAAGGGACAGGGAGCCTACGAGCAGTACTTC,CASSNKGQGAYEQYF
TRBJ2-4,TRBV9,TRBD2,NA,TGTGCCAGCAGCGTATACGGGGGGAGGGCCAAAAACATTCAGTACTTC,CASSVYGGRAKNIQYF
TRBJ1-3,TRBV28,NA,medium-sized,TGTGCCAGCAGTTTACACCTACACACCATATATTTT,CASSLHLHTIYF
TRBJ2-7,TRBV5-1,NA,NA,TGCGCCAGCAGCTTGGTGCAGGGCCAGATGGGGATCTACGAGCAGTACTTC,CASSLVQGQMGIYEQYF
TRBJ1-2,TRBV11-2,TRBD1,NA,TGTGCCAGCAGCTTAGTCGACAGGGGCTATGGCTACACCTTC,CASSLVDRGYGYTF
TRBJ2-7,TRBV6-1,NA,NA,TGTGCCAGCAGTGAAGGACCAGCCCTTGACTACGAGCAGTACTTC,CASSEGPALDYEQYF
TRBJ2-7,TRBV4-1,TRBD2,medium-sized,TGCGCCAGCAGCCAAACCGGACTAGCGGGGGCCCTGGCCTACGAGCAGTACTTC,CASSQTGLAGALAYEQYF
TRBJ2-2,TRBV2,TRBD1,once,TGTGCCAGCAGTTTGACAGGGAGAGACACCGGGGAGCTGTTTTTT,CASSLTGRDTGELFF
TRBJ1-2,TRBV2,TRBD1,NA,TGTGCCAGCAGTGAAGCCCGAGGACAGGGAGCTTATGGCTACACCTTC,CASSEARGQGAYGYTF
TRBJ2-1,TRBV11-3,TRBD2,few,TGTGCCAGCAGCTTAGGGGATAGCGGGGGGGGTAATGAGCAGTTCTTC,CASSLGDSGGGNEQFF
TRBJ1-1,TRBV7-9,NA,NA,TGTGCCAGCAGCTTATACCCCCTGAACACTGAAGCTTTCTTT,CASSLYPLNTEAFF
TRBJ1-2,TRBV5-6,NA,NA,TGTGCCAGCATCCGGGGTTGGACCTTC,CASIRGWTF
TRBJ2-1,TRBV9,NA,NA,TGTGCCAGCAGCGTAGCCCGGGTCGGTGAGCAGTTCTTC,CASSVARVGEQFF
TRBJ1-5,TRBV7-2,TRBD1,NA,TGTGCCAGCAGCTTCGACAGGGATCAGCCCCAGCATTTT,CASSFDRDQPQHF
TRBJ2-2,TRBV30,TRBD1,NA,TGTGCCTTGGACAGGCCGTACACCGGGGAGCTGTTTTTT,CALDRPYTGELFF
TRBJ2-5,TRBV19,TRBD2,NA,TGTGCCAGTAGTATATCGGGGGGGCCACGGGCGACCCAGTACTTC,CASSISGGPRATQYF
TRBJ2-3,TRBV4-3,TRBD2,NA,TGCGCCAGCAGCCACCGCGGGGGACGCACAGATACGCAGTATTTT,CASSHRGGRTDTQYF
TRBJ1-1,TRBV28,TRBD1,NA,TGTGCCTCGCTCGACAGGGTATTGGCTTTCTTT,CASLDRVLAFF
TRBJ1-3,TRBV14,NA,NA,TGTGCCAGCAGCCGTATGGTCCTCTCTGGAAACACCATATATTTT,CASSRMVLSGNTIYF
TRBJ1-5,TRBV30,NA,NA,TGTGCCTGGAGTAAGGGCGGAGGCGGCAATCAGCCCCAGCATTTT,CAWSKGGGGNQPQHF
TRBJ2-1,TRBV6-1,NA,NA,TGTGCCAGCAGTCCTAGCACGGGCTCCTACAATGAGCAGTTCTTC,CASSPSTGSYNEQFF
TRBJ1-2,TRBV6-5,NA,NA,TGTGCCAGCAGTTACAAGGGCGACTATCGCTACACCTTC,CASSYKGDYRYTF
TRBJ1-1,TRBV11-3,NA,NA,TGTGCCAGCAGCTTAGTAGCGGATACTGAAGCTTTCTTT,CASSLVADTEAFF
TRBJ1-5,TRBV28,TRBD1,NA,TGTGCCAGCAGTTTTGAACAGGGGGCTGGGCAGCCCCAGCATTTT,CASSFEQGAGQPQHF
TRBJ1-1,TRBV4-3,NA,NA,TGCGCCAGCAGCCAAGACCCGCCGGCCCGGACTGAAGCTTTCTTT,CASSQDPPARTEAFF
TRBJ1-1,TRBV14,NA,NA,TGTGCCAGCAGCCTAGGGCAAGTCAGGGCTTTCTTT,CASSLGQVRAFF